This T cell receptor (beta chain) stems from a study of cytomegalovirus exposure and HLA in healthy donors (TCRdb year 2017). Regarding the study in general: An earlier analysis of 587 of the donors reported 250 to 350 Gb of sequence data and 117 million unique TCR beta sequences from about 179 million T cells. Donor age, sex, ethnicity and CMV serostatus were collected together with the repertoire data. The study aimed to test whether signatures of past pathogen exposure could be identified by cataloging public T cell receptors. Besides the first cohort of 500 to 700 subjects, a separate validation cohort made up of 120 different subjects was used. A later analysis re-analyzed previously published TCR beta repertoires from 666 donors and added high-resolution HLA genotyping to study TCR occurrence patterns. Among several hundred genotyped donors of the cohort, an average of roughly 230,000 unique TCR beta nucleotide sequences was sequenced per donor, of which 15% to 20% were non-productive. To predict cytomegalovirus infection status, the study brought together high-throughput TCR immunosequencing, statistical association of individual TCRs with disease status, and machine learning. An earlier analysis of some 500 of the donors applied high-throughput TCR beta sequencing to assess whether each TCR beta V gene segment acted as functional or pseudogenic. The study profiled the T cell repertoires of hundreds of subjects by immunosequencing and related them to cytomegalovirus serostatus. All discovery cohort repertoires had been generated on a single sequencing platform. The later analysis used no new phenotypic data to find candidate immune exposures, relying instead on TCR beta sequences and their occurrence across donors. Of the roughly 390 genotyped donors, 75% to 85% were placed in the genetic ancestry cluster associated with self-reported Caucasian donors. Four to six DR-DQ haplotypes were handled as single units for association and clustering, since linkage in the cohort was strong. An early release that covered roughly 600 HLA-typed donors contained approximately 290 gigabases of sequencing data and tens of millions of unique TCR sequences. HLA typing covered class I and class II loci at four-digit resolution. Typing coverage varied by locus: about 629-640 donors for A, B, C, DRB1 and DQB1; around 560 for DQA1; about 590 for DPA1; roughly 450 for DPB1. Genome-wide SNP genotypes for about three fifths of the roughly 670 donors were used in a later genetic analysis, which treated that subset as a discovery cohort. The investigation overall reported the following: Sequencing depth was assumed to be roughly uniform across donors in the presence/absence analyses, though that assumption may not hold. In a later analysis, several top co-occurrence clusters were reported to appear linked to parvovirus B19, influenza, CMV and Epstein-Barr virus. A group of highly shared sequence variants was considered likely to be a technical artifact of the sequencing pipeline. Cytomegalovirus status was reported to be diagnosed by the classifier with high specificity and sensitivity in both the original and validation cohorts. In an earlier analysis of about 550 of the donors, most TCR beta V segments were observed in productive rearrangements about 87% or about 30% of the time, broadly matching IMGT annotations. In a later genetic analysis, fewer N-insertions in productive TCRs were reported among donors in an Asian-associated ancestry cluster than the roughly 640-donor mean. When HLA alleles, especially DR and DQ, strongly co-occurred, TCR associations were difficult to assign to individual alleles. Because some donors lacked HLA typing at each locus, the association tests relied only on the typed subset. This cohort had only TCR beta chains sequenced, and the lack of alpha or paired-chain data limited which features could be detected. In the study, some 180 TCR beta chains were listed as associated with cytomegalovirus. For the cohort, immune exposure information was limited to CMV serostatus. A later analysis found that most CMV-associated TCR beta chains appeared HLA-restricted, with HLA associations seemingly driven largely by CMV exposure. A further reported finding was that TCR beta sequences accurately predicted the HLA-A and HLA-B alleles for most subjects in the first cohort. In a later analysis, HLA-associated TCR beta chains were found to be more clonally expanded and to have lower generation probabilities than equally common non-associated chains. A later analysis associated 15,000 to 20,000 TCR beta sequences with specific HLA alleles at a false discovery rate of 0.05. Because counts were too low, about 18 rarely observed V segments, including chromosome 9 orphons, were excluded from the earlier analysis of fewer than 650 of the donors. Correlated functional status among segregating V segments might reflect linkage disequilibrium, but an unknown experimental factor could not be ruled out. In vitro tests confirmed that a few of the cytomegalovirus-associated TCR beta chains recognize cytomegalovirus antigens. It was suggested by the authors that the approach could potentially be generalized to other disease states and immunological phenotypes. According to a later analysis, TCR association rates differed among HLA loci, with DRB1 alleles showing the most associated TCRs and HLA-C alleles showing the fewest. Most TCR sequences were seen in very few donors, while some public TCRs were found in many individuals. In a later genetic analysis, a missense DCLRE1C variant was associated with V-gene and J-gene trimming of TCR beta chains, and the association was replicated in an independent cohort.

In total, approximately 690 healthy bone marrow donors made up the cohort. Cohort members were all nominally healthy when sampled, although unrecorded immune exposures were likely present. The donor was CMV seropositive and was included in the group of 250 to 350 seropositive cohort members. Each donor provided a peripheral blood sample, and peripheral blood mononuclear cells were used for TCR beta sequencing. Genomic DNA extraction from the blood cell samples was performed with the Qiagen DNeasy Blood Extraction Kit. As to this clone: The antigen this receptor binds is unknown. No much larger clone is present one base from it, and per-base qualities are unavailable.

Library preparation was by the immunoSEQ multiplex PCR assay. A mixture of 60 forward primers for TCR Vbeta segments and 13 reverse primers for TCR Jbeta segments was used in the multiplex PCR. The CDR3 region of rearranged TCR beta genes was amplified from genomic DNA by a multiplex PCR assay. The Illumina HiSeq System was used to sequence the amplified TCR beta libraries as 87-base-pair reads. Concerning the study's data processing: Across the roughly 640 repertoires, a later analysis counted 60 million to 90 million unique TCR beta chains, around 10 million of which were shared by at least two donors. A nearest-neighbor algorithm error-corrected the raw reads and collapsed the reads into unique sequences, merging closely related sequences to remove PCR and sequencing errors. Alignment of CDR3 sequences to IMGT reference sequences was used to assign V, D and J gene segments. For a sequence to be retained, a match of at least six nucleotides to both a V gene segment and a J gene segment was required. Rearrangements were called productive when the CDR3 lacked stop codons and stayed in frame with V and J; all others were non-productive. Following IMGT convention, CDR3 was defined as the stretch from the second conserved V-encoded cysteine up to the conserved J-encoded phenylalanine. The earlier analysis of fewer than 700 of the donors excluded sequences that lacked an unambiguous match to a single V gene segment. In an earlier analysis of several hundred of the donors, V segments were called functional above 56.7% productive rearrangements and were called segregating when the between-donor standard deviation exceeded 5%. A statistical classification framework was built to diagnose cytomegalovirus status from the catalog of TCR beta chain sequences. In a later analysis, TCR nucleotide sequences were compared against IMGT/GENE-DB human TR gene sequences so that V and J genes could be assigned. A later analysis assigned CDR3 sequences and most-parsimonious VDJ recombination scenarios with the TCRdist pipeline. In a later analysis, every TCR beta chain was defined by the combination of its CDR3 amino acid sequence and its V-gene family, and reads without a unique V-gene family were dropped. To address suspected cross-contamination and a sequencing artifact, a later analysis removed several hundred highly shared, low-generation-probability nucleotide sequences. For each public chain, a later analysis derived a clonal expansion index from normalized ranks of inferred template counts within each repertoire. In a later analysis, generation probabilities were computed with a VDJ recombination model fitted to out-of-frame rearrangements, and the resulting probabilities were checked against IGoR. Hypergeometric tests were used in a later analysis to score TCR-TCR, TCR-HLA and TCR-CMV co-occurrence, with a repertoire-size bias correction applied to the TCR pairs. To estimate false discovery rates, a later analysis permuted the HLA or CMV assignments 20 times. In a later analysis, co-occurring TCRs were grouped using DBSCAN, with TCRdist sequence similarity added in when clustering inside HLA-allele-positive subsets. Repertoires with fewer than 30,000 or more than 120,000 public chains, plus five repertoires with anomalous nucleotide sharing, were excluded from co-occurrence clustering. TCRdb carries this immuneACCESS record with in-frame sequences only. Its versions omit some clonotypes, under half of them owing to an unresolved V gene in the studies checked, with the rest unexplained. V and J calls and clone size are those listed in that table; D and trimming were worked out from the DNA. The sample data list about 210,000 clones, and 82% of these were observed just once. Clones ranked in the top ten supply about 6% of the sample.

The origin of this receptor is a man between 40 and 49 years old in good health and CMV-seropositive. Sequenced input: PBMCs.

The DNA sequence is as follows: TGTGCCAGCAGTCTTTGGACAGGAGATAATTCACCCCTCCACTTT. It encodes CASSLWTGDNSPLHF. The receptor chain draws on TRBV27 and TRBJ1-6, with 7 bases in between that match TRBD1. CDR1 and CDR2 (MNHEY, SMNVEV) derive from the germline V gene (reference sequence). V is trimmed back by 5 bases and J by 5 bases, and the junction contains 6 bases that no gene match accounts for. The CDR3 has 15 amino acids, counting the end cysteine and phenylalanine. CDR3 DNA only is kept here, 45 bases in frame from base 1.